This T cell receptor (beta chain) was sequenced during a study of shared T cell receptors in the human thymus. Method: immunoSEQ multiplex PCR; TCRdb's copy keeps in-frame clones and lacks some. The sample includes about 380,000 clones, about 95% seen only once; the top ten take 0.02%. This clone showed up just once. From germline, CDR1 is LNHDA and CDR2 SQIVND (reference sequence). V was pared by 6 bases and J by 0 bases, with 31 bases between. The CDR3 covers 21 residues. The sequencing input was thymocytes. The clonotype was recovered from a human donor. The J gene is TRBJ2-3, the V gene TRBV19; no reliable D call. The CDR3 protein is CASRVEEKPTTTSYSTDTQYF. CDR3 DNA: TGTGCCAGTAGGGTAGAGGAAAAGCCGACGACGACATCTTATAGCACAGATACGCAGTATTTT.